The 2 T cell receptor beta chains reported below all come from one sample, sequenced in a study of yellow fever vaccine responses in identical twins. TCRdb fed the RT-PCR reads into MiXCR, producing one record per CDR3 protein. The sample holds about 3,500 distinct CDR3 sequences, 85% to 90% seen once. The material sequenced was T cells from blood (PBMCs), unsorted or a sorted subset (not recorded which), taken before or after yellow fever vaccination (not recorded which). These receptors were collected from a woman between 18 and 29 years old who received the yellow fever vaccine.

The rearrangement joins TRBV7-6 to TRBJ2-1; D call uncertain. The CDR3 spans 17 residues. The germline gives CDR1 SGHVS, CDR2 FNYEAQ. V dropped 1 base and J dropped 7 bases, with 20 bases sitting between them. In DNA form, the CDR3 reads TGTGCCAGCAGCTTAGTGACACACGGTATAGCCGGGAATGAGCAGTTCTTC. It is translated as CASSLVTHGIAGNEQFF.

The CDR3 coding sequence is TGTGCCAGCAGCTCAGGGAGTATTCAGTACTTC. Encoded protein: CASSSGSIQYF. This chain joins TRBV7-1 and TRBJ2-4; D gene ambiguous. TRBV7-1 belongs to the ORF category, with a function that is uncertain. The germline V and J ends were trimmed by 1 base and 10 bases, with 5 bases remaining between them. The CDR3 has 11 residues.